Included here is one T cell receptor (beta chain) sequence, with context. Its antigen is not known. These data belong to a study of glioma-infiltrating T cells after dendritic cell vaccination. The overall study: Patients had newly diagnosed or recurrent glioblastoma and received dendritic cell vaccines. Dendritic cells derived from monocytes and pulsed with autologous tumor lysate formed the vaccine.

Overall study results and limits: Few patients contributed both blood and tumor specimens.

Clones were read by immunoSEQ multiplex PCR, and TCRdb kept only the in-frame ones, dropping some. The sample carries about 73,000 clones, more than 65% recorded once. Isocitrate dehydrogenase mutation was absent in all glioblastoma patients. The CDR3 consists of 16 residues. Per germline, CDR1 MNHNY and CDR2 SVGAGI (reference sequence). Trimming left V 5 bases short and J 1 base short, with 17 bases between. This TCR was sampled from a human donor with glioblastoma. Sequenced material: blood, taken before dendritic cell vaccination. This chain connects TRBV6-6 to TRBJ1-1, with D tentatively TRBD1 (5 bases). The CDR3 here is CASSRHVGGSNTEAFF. The CDR3 DNA is TGTGCCAGCAGTCGGCACGTCGGGGGTTCGAACACTGAAGCTTTCTTT.